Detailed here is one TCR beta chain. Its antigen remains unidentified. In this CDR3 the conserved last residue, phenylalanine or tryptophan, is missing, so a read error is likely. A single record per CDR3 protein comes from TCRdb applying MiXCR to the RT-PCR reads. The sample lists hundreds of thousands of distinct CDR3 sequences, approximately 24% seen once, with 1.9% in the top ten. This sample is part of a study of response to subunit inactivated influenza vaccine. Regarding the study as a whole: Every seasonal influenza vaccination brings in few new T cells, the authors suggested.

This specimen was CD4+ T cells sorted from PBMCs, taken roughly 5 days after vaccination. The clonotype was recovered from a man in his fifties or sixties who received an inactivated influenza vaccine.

CDR3 DNA sequence: TGCGCCAGCAGCTTAAGTTCCTACAATGAGCAGTTCTTA. Translating gives CASSLSSYNEQFL. The chain employs TRBV5-1 and TRBJ2-1; no clear D gene. Germline CDR1 and CDR2: SGHRS and YFSETQ. This CDR3 comprises 13 residues. The V end was cut by 2 bases, the J end by 1 base, with 4 bases between.